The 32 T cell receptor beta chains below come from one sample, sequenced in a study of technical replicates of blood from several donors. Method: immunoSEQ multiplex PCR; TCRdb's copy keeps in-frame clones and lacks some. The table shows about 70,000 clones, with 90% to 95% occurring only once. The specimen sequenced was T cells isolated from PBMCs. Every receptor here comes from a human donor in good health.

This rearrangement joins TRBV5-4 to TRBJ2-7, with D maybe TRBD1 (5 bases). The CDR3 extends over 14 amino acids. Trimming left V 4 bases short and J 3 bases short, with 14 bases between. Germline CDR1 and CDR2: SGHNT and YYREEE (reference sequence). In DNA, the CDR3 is TGTGCCAGCAGCCCTGGGGCGCCCCTCTACGAGCAGTACTTC. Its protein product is CASSPGAPLYEQYF.

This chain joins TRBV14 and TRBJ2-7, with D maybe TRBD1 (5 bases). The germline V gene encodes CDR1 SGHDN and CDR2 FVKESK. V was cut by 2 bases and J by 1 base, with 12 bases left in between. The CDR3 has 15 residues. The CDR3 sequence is CASSQYRAGSYEQYF. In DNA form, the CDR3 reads TGTGCCAGCAGCCAATATAGGGCAGGGTCCTACGAGCAGTACTTC.

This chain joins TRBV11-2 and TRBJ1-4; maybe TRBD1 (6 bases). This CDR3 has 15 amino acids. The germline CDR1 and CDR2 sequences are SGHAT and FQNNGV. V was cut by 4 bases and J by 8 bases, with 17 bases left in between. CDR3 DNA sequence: TGTGCCAGCAGCTCCCTACCCCAGGGGCGGGAAAAACTGTTTTTT. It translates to CASSSLPQGREKLFF.

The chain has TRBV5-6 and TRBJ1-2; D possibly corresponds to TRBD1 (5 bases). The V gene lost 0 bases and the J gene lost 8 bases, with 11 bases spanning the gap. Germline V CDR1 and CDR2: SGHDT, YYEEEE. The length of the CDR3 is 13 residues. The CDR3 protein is CASSLDQGGGYTF. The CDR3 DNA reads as TGTGCCAGCAGCTTGGACCAGGGCGGAGGCTACACCTTC.

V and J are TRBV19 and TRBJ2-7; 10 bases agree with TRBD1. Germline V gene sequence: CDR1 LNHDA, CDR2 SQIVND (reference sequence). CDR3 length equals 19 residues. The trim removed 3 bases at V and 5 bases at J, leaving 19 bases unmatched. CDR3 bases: TGTGCCAGTAGTATCCTTTCTACCTATGGGACAGGGGAGAAGGACGAGCAGTACTTC. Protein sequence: CASSILSTYGTGEKDEQYF.

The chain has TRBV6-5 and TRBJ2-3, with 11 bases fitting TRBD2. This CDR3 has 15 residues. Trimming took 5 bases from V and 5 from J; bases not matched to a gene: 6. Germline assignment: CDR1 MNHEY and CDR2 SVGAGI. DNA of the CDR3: TGTGCCAGCAGTCAGCTACTAGCGGGAGAAGATACGCAGTATTTT. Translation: CASSQLLAGEDTQYF.

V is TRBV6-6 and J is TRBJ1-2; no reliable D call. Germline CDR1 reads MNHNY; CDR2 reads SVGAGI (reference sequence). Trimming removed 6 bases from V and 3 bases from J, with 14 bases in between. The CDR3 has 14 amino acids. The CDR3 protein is CASRASQVYYGYTF. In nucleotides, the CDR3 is TGTGCCAGCAGAGCAAGTCAGGTGTACTATGGCTACACCTTC.

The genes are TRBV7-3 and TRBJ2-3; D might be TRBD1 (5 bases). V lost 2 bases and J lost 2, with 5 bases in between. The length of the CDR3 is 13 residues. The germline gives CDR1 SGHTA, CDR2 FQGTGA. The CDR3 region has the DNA TGTGCCAGCAGCTTAGGGGCCACAGATACGCAGTATTTT. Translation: CASSLGATDTQYF.

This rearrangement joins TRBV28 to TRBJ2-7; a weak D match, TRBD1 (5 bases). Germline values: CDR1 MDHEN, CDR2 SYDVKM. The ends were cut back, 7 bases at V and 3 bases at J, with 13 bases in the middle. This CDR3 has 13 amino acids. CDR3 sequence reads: CASTQGHLYEQYF. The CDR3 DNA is TGTGCCAGCACCCAGGGTCACCTCTACGAGCAGTACTTC. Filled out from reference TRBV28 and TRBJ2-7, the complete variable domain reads DVKVTQSSRYLVKRTGEKVFLECVQDMDHENMFWYRQDPGLGLRLIYFSYDVKMKEKGDIPEGYSVSREKKERFSLILESASTNQTSMYLCASTQGHLYEQYFGPGTRLTVT.

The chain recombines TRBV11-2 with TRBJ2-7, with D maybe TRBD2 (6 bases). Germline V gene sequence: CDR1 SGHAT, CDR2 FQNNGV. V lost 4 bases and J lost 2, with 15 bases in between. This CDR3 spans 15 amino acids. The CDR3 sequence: CASSSAGSKAYEQYF. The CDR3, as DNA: TGTGCCAGCAGCTCGGCGGGATCGAAGGCCTACGAGCAGTACTTC.

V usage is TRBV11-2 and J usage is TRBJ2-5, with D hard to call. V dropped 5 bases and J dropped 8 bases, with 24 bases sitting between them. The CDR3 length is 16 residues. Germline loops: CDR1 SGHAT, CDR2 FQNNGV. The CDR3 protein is CASSPATRIKSGTQYF. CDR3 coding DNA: TGTGCCAGCAGCCCGGCGACGCGGATTAAGAGTGGCACCCAGTACTTC. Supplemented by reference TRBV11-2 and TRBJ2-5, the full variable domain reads EAGVAQSPRYKIIEKRQSVAFWCNPISGHATLYWYQQILGQGPKLLIQFQNNGVVDDSQLPKDRFSAERLKGVDSTLKIQPAKLEDSAVYLCASSPATRIKSGTQYFGPGTRLLVL.

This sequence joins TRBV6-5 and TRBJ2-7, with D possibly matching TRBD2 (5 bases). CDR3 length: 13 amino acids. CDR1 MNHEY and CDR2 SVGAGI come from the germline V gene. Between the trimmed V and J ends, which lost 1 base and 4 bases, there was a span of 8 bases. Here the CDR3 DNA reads TGTGCCAGCAGTTACTACGGACTTTACGAGCAGTACTTC. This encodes CASSYYGLYEQYF.

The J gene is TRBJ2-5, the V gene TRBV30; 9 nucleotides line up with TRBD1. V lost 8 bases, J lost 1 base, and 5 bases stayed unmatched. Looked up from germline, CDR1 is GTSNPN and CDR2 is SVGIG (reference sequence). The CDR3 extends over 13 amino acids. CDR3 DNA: TGTGCCATCCGGGACAGGGCCCAAGAGACCCAGTACTTC. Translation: CAIRDRAQETQYF. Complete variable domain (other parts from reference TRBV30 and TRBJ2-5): SQTIHQWPATLVQPVGSPLSLECTVEGTSNPNLYWYRQAAGRGLQLLFYSVGIGQISSEVPQNLSASRPQDRQFILSSKKLLLSDSGFYLCAIRDRAQETQYFGPGTRLLVL.

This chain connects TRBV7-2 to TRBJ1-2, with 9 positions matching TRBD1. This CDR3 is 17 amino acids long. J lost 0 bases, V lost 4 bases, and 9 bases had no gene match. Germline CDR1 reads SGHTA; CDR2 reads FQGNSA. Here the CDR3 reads CASSSDLDRGANYGYTF. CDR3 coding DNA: TGTGCCAGCAGCTCCGACCTGGACAGGGGAGCTAACTATGGCTACACCTTC.

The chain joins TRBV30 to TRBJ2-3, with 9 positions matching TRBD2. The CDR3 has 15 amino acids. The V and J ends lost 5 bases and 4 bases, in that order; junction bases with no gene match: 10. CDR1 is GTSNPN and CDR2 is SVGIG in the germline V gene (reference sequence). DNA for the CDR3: TGTGCCTGGGCCCGGGGGCGGGAGGGGGCAGATACGCAGTATTTT. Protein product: CAWARGREGADTQYF.

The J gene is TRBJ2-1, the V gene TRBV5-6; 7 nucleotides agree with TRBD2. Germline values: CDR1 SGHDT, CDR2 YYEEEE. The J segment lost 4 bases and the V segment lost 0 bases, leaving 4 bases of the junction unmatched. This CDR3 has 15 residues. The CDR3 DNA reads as TGTGCCAGCAGCTTGGGTAGCGGGCTATACAATGAGCAGTTCTTC. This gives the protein CASSLGSGLYNEQFF.

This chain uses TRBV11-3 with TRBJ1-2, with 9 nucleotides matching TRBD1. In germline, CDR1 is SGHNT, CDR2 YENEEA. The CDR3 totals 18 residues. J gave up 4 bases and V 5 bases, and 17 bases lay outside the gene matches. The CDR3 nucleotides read TGTGCCAGCAGCCCAGACGGGACAGGGACTTTTCCTGGCTATGGCTACACCTTC. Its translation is CASSPDGTGTFPGYGYTF.

The CDR3 DNA reads TGTGCCAGCAGTGATCGGGACAGGGGGCGACAGCCCCAGCATTTT. This translates into CASSDRDRGRQPQHF. V and J are TRBV2 and TRBJ1-5, with 12 bases that match TRBD1. CDR1 is SNHLY, CDR2 FYNNEI, per germline. The V segment lost 3 bases and the J segment 7 bases; nucleotides outside the gene matches: 4. The CDR3 is made up of 15 amino acids.

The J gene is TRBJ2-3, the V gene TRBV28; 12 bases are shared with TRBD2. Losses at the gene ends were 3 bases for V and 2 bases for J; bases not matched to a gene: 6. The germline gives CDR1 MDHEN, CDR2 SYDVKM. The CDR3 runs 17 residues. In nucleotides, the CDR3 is TGTGCCAGCAGTTTCCCGGGACTAGCGGGTCTCACAGATACGCAGTATTTT. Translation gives CASSFPGLAGLTDTQYF.

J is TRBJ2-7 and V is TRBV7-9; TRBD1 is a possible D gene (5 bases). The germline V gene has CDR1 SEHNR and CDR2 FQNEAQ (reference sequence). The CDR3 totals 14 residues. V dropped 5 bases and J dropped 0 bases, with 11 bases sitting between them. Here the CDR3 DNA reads TGTGCCAGCAGCCCGCCGACAGCCTCCTACGAGCAGTACTTC. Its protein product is CASSPPTASYEQYF. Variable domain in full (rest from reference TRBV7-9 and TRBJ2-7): DTGVSQNPRHKITKRGQNVTFRCDPISEHNRLYWYRQTLGQGPEFLTYFQNEAQLEKSRLLSDRFSAERPKGSFSTLEIQRTEQGDSAMYLCASSPPTASYEQYFGPGTRLTVT.

The CDR3 here is CAWSWAGGNEQFF. The CDR3 region has the DNA TGTGCCTGGAGTTGGGCAGGGGGCAATGAGCAGTTCTTC. The rearrangement uses TRBV30 and TRBJ2-1; TRBD1 aligns across 7 bases. The CDR3 sequence is 13 residues long. Trimming removed 2 bases from V and 6 bases from J; junction bases left unmatched: 4. Germline lookup yields CDR1 GTSNPN and CDR2 SVGIG (reference sequence). Filled out from reference TRBV30 and TRBJ2-1, the complete variable domain reads SQTIHQWPATLVQPVGSPLSLECTVEGTSNPNLYWYRQAAGRGLQLLFYSVGIGQISSEVPQNLSASRPQDRQFILSSKKLLLSDSGFYLCAWSWAGGNEQFFGPGTRLTVL.

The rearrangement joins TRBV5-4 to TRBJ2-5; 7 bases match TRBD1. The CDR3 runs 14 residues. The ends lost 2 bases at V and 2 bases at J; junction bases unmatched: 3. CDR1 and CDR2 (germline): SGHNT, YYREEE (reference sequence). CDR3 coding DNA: TGTGCCAGCAGCTTTACAGGGGAACAAGAGACCCAGTACTTC. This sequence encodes CASSFTGEQETQYF.

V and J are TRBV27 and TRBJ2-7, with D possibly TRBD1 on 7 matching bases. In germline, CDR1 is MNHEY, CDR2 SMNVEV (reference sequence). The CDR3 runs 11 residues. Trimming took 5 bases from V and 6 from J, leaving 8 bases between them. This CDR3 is CASSQGGEQYF. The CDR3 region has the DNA TGTGCCAGCAGTCAGGGGGGCGAGCAGTACTTC.

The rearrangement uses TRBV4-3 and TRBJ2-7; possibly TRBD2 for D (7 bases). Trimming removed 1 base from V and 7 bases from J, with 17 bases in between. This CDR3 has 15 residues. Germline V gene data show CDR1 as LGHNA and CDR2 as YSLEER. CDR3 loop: CASSQAWGGRGEQYF. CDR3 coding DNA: TGCGCCAGCAGCCAAGCTTGGGGGGGGCGTGGGGAGCAGTACTTC.

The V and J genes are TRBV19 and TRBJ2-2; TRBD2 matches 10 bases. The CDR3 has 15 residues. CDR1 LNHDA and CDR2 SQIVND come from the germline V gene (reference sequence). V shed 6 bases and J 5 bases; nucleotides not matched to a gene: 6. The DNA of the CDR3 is TGTGCCAGTAGCTCGAGCGGGAGGGGTACCGGGGAGCTGTTTTTT. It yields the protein CASSSSGRGTGELFF.

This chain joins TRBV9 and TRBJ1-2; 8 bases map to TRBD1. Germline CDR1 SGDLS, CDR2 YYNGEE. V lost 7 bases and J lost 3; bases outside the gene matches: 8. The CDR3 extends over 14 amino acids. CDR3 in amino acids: CASGQGEWDYGYTF. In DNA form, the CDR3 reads TGTGCCAGCGGACAGGGAGAATGGGACTATGGCTACACCTTC. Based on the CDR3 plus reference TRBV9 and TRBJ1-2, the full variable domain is DSGVTQTPKHLITATGQRVTLRCSPRSGDLSVYWYQQSLDQGLQFLIQYYNGEERAKGNILERFSAQQFPDLHSELNLSSLELGDSALYFCASGQGEWDYGYTFGSGTRLTVV.

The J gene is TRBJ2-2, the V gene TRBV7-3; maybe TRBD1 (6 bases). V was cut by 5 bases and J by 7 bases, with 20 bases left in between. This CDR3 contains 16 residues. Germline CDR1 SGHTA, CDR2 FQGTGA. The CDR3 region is CASSPTSRGMGGELFF. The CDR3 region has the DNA TGTGCCAGCAGCCCGACGAGTAGGGGGATGGGCGGGGAGCTGTTTTTT.

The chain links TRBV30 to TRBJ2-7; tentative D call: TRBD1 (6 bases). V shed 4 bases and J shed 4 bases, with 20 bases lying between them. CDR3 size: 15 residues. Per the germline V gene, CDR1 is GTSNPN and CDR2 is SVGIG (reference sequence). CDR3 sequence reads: CAWNEEYGTRYEQYF. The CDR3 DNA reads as TGTGCCTGGAACGAGGAATACGGGACAAGATACGAGCAGTACTTC.

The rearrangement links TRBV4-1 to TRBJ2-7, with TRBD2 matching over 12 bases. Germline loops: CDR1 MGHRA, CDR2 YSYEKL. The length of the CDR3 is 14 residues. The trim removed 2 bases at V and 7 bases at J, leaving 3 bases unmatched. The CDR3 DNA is TGCGCCAGCAGCCAATTGACTAGCGGGGGAGAGCAGTACTTC. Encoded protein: CASSQLTSGGEQYF.

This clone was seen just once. The CDR3 sequence: CASRLTGSLVDQPQHF. The CDR3 DNA reads TGTGCCAGCAGGTTAACAGGGAGTCTAGTTGATCAGCCCCAGCATTTT. This chain links TRBV2 with TRBJ1-5, with D possibly matching TRBD1 (6 bases). The V end lost 6 bases, the J end lost 5 bases, and 20 bases lay between the germline ends. The CDR3 sequence is 16 residues long. Per the germline V gene, CDR1 is SNHLY and CDR2 is FYNNEI.

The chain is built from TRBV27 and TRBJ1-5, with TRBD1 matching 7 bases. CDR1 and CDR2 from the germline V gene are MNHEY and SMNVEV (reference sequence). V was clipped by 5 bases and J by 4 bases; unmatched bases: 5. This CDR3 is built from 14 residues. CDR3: CASSINRGNQPQHF. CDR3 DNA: TGTGCCAGCAGTATAAACAGGGGAAATCAGCCCCAGCATTTT.

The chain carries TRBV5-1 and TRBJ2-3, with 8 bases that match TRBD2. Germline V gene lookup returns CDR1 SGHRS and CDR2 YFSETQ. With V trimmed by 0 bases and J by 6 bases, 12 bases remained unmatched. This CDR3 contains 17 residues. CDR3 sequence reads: CASSLARNSGMVDTQYF. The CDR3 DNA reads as TGCGCCAGCAGCTTGGCCCGTAATAGCGGGATGGTCGATACGCAGTATTTT.